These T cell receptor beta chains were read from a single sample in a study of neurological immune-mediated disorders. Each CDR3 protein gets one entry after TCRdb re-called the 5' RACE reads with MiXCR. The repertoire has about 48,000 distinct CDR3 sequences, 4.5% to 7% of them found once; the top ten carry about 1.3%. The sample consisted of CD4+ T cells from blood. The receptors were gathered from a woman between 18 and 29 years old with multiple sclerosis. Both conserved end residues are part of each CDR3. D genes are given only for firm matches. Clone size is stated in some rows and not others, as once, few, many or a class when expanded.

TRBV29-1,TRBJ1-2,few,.,CTLLGGDGYTF,TGCACCCTGCTGGGGGGCGATGGCTACACCTTC
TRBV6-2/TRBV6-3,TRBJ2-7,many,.,CASSFRQVAPGEQYF,TGTGCCAGCAGTTTTCGACAGGTCGCACCGGGCGAGCAGTACTTC
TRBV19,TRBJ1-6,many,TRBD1,CASSTSRTGRGSSYNSPLHF,TGTGCCAGTAGTACCTCCCGGACAGGGAGAGGCAGCTCCTATAATTCACCCCTCCACTTT
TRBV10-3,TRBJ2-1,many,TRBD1,CAISDWGTGAYNEQFF,TGTGCCATCAGTGACTGGGGTACAGGGGCCTACAATGAGCAGTTCTTC
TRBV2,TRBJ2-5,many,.,CASTRGGDQGNF,TGTGCCAGCACCCGAGGAGGGGACCAAGGGAACTTC
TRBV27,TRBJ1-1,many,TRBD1,CASSRDRGLEVPEAFF,TGTGCCAGCAGTAGGGACAGGGGGCTCGAGGTACCTGAAGCTTTCTTT
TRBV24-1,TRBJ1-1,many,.,CATSDRNTEAFF,TGTGCCACCAGTGATCGAAACACTGAAGCTTTCTTT
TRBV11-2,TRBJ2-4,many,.,CASSPLAKNIQYF,TGTGCCAGCAGCCCTCTAGCCAAAAACATTCAGTACTTC
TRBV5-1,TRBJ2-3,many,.,CASSLGGTDRTDTQYF,TGCGCCAGCAGCTTGGGCGGGACAGATCGCACAGATACGCAGTATTTT
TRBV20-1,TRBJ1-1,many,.,CSAPRQGSEAFF,TGCAGTGCTCCTCGGCAGGGGTCTGAAGCTTTCTTT
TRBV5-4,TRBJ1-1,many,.,CASSSQKGATEAFF,TGTGCCAGCAGCTCGCAGAAAGGGGCCACTGAAGCTTTCTTT
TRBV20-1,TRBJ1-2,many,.,CSVTLALSGYTF,TGCAGTGTCACACTGGCGTTGAGCGGCTACACCTTC
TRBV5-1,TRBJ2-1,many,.,CASSSVADNEQFF,TGCGCCAGCAGCTCAGTGGCAGACAATGAGCAGTTCTTC
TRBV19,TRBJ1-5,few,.,CASSIWAGASNQPQHF,TGTGCCAGTAGTATTTGGGCGGGGGCTAGCAATCAGCCCCAGCATTTT
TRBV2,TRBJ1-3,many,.,CASSVIGGNTIYF,TGTGCCAGCAGTGTAATCGGCGGAAACACCATATATTTT
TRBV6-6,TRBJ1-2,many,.,CASSKDRFGYTF,TGTGCCAGCAGCAAAGACAGGTTTGGCTACACCTTC
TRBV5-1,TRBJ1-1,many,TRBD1,CASRLWDRVHEEAFF,TGCGCCAGCAGGTTATGGGACAGGGTTCACGAGGAAGCTTTCTTT
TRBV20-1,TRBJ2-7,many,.,CSAPNIPTYEQYF,TGCAGTGCTCCCAATATCCCCACCTACGAGCAGTACTTC
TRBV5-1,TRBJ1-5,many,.,CASSLGTASNQPQHF,TGCGCCAGCAGCTTGGGGACAGCTAGCAATCAGCCCCAGCATTTT
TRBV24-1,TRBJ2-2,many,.,CATSDLIGNTGELFF,TGTGCCACCAGTGATTTGATTGGGAACACCGGGGAGCTGTTTTTT
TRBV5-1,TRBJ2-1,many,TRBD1,CASSSTGDNEQFF,TGCGCCAGCAGCTCTACAGGGGACAATGAGCAGTTCTTC
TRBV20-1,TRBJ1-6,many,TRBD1,CSAPDRGRSSPLHF,TGCAGTGCACCTGACAGGGGGCGAAGTTCACCCCTCCACTTT
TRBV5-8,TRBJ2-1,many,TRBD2,CASSLDPAGGRSNEQFF,TGTGCCAGCAGCTTGGACCCAGCGGGAGGACGGTCCAATGAGCAGTTCTTC
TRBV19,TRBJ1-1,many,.,CASQIAKAQAFF,TGTGCCAGCCAAATCGCCAAGGCTCAAGCTTTCTTT
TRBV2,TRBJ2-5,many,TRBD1,CASSEDRGRETQYF,TGTGCCAGCAGTGAGGACAGGGGTCGAGAGACCCAGTACTTC
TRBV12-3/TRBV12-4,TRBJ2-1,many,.,CASSPTGARGKNNEQFF,TGTGCCAGCAGCCCTACGGGGGCGCGGGGTAAGAACAATGAGCAGTTCTTC
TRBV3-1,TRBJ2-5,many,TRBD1,CASSQDRLRGRTQYF,TGTGCCAGCAGCCAAGATCGTCTCAGGGGGCGGACTCAGTACTTC
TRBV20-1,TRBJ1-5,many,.,CSARQGNQPQHF,TGCAGTGCTCGACAGGGCAATCAGCCCCAGCATTTT
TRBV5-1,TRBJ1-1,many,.,CASSGRLPGSKNTEAFF,TGCGCCAGCAGCGGACGGCTCCCAGGGAGTAAGAACACTGAAGCTTTCTTT
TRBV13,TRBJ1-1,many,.,CASSLEVLGHPNTEAFF,TGTGCCAGCAGCTTAGAAGTGCTAGGACACCCGAACACTGAAGCTTTCTTT
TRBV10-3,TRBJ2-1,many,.,CAISETLKTGEQFF,TGTGCCATCAGTGAGACCCTTAAAACGGGGGAGCAGTTCTTC
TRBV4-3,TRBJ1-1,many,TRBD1,CASSQVTGQGARERAEAFF,TGCGCCAGCAGCCAGGTAACGGGACAGGGGGCGAGGGAACGCGCTGAAGCTTTCTTT
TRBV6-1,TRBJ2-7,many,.,CASRGPEGRTYEQYF,TGTGCCAGCAGGGGACCCGAGGGCAGAACCTACGAGCAGTACTTC
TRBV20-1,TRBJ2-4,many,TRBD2,CSAIGLAGDVAKNIQYF,TGCAGTGCTATCGGACTAGCGGGAGACGTAGCCAAAAACATTCAGTACTTC
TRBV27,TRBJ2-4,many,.,CASSLSGVIQYF,TGTGCCAGCAGTTTATCTGGGGTTATTCAGTACTTC
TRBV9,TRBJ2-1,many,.,CASSPNYNEQFF,TGTGCCAGCAGCCCTAATTACAATGAGCAGTTCTTC
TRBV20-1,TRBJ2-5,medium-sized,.,CSARGRRLEETQYF,TGCAGTGCTCGAGGACGGAGGTTAGAAGAGACCCAGTACTTC
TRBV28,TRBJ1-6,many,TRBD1,CASSHGTGGSSPLHF,TGTGCCAGCAGTCATGGGACAGGGGGTAGTTCACCCCTCCACTTT
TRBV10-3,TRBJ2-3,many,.,CAISGQTGDTQYF,TGTGCCATCAGTGGACAGACCGGGGATACGCAGTATTTT
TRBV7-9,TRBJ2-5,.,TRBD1,CASSSGTGGLQETQYF,TGTGCCAGCAGCTCCGGGACAGGGGGTCTTCAAGAGACCCAGTACTTC
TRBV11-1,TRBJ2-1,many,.,CASSFDSSYNEQFF,TGTGCCAGCAGCTTCGACAGCTCCTACAATGAGCAGTTCTTC
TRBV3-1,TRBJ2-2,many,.,CASRGLSTGELFF,TGTGCCAGCAGGGGATTAAGCACCGGGGAGCTGTTTTTT
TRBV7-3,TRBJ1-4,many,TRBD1,CASSSETGRLFF,TGTGCCAGCAGCTCAGAGACAGGGAGACTGTTTTTT
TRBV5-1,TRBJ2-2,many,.,CASSLIPATGELFF,TGCGCCAGCAGCTTGATTCCAGCAACAGGGGAGCTGTTTTTT
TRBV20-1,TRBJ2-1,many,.,CSGTRKRNYNEQFF,TGCAGTGGCACAAGGAAGAGGAATTACAATGAGCAGTTCTTC
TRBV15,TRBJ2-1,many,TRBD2,CATSRDRLASYNEQFF,TGTGCCACCAGCAGAGATAGACTAGCGAGCTACAATGAGCAGTTCTTC
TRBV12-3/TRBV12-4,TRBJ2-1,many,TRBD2,CASNPGTKNEQFF,TGTGCCAGCAACCCGGGGACTAAGAATGAGCAGTTCTTC
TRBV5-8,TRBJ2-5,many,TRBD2,CASSRRLAGETQYF,TGTGCCAGCAGCCGAAGACTAGCGGGAGAGACCCAGTACTTC
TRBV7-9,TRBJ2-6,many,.,CASSFLGANVLTF,TGTGCCAGCAGCTTCCTGGGGGCCAACGTCCTGACTTTC
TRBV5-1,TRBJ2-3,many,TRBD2,CASSSLAGGTDTQYF,TGCGCCAGCAGCTCGTTAGCGGGAGGCACAGATACGCAGTATTTT
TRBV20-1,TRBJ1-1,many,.,CSASHRDIGGTFF,TGCAGTGCCAGCCACCGGGACATCGGAGGTACTTTCTTT
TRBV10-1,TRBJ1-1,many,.,CASSEVQTKAFF,TGCGCCAGCAGTGAGGTACAGACGAAAGCTTTCTTT
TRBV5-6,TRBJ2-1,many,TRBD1,CASSYYLTGSDEQFF,TGTGCCAGCAGCTATTATCTGACAGGGTCCGATGAGCAGTTCTTC
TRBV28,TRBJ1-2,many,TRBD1,CASSGTGYGYTF,TGTGCCAGCAGCGGGACAGGGTATGGCTACACCTTC